The 7 T cell receptor beta chains given below trace back to one sample, sequenced in a study of blood T cell repertoires in COVID-19. Profiled with immunoSEQ multiplex PCR; TCRdb holds only in-frame clones, not every one. The sample holds roughly 99,000 clones, over 60% seen once. The material sequenced was peripheral blood. These receptors were taken from a man in his 70s with acute or convalescent COVID-19.

As DNA, the CDR3 is TGTGCCAGCAGCCGAAACGCCTTGAACAGGGGCTCTGGAAACACCATATATTTT. It specifies CASSRNALNRGSGNTIYF. This chain joins TRBV3-1 (or the pseudogene TRBV3-2) and TRBJ1-3; the match to TRBD1 covers 7 bases. Looked up from germline, CDR1 is LGHDT and CDR2 is YNNKEL (reference sequence). This CDR3 spans 18 amino acids. J was trimmed by 0 bases and V by 4 bases; bases with no gene match: 12.

The chain combines TRBV2 with TRBJ1-2, with unresolved D. The V and J ends lost 1 base and 5 bases respectively, with 8 bases between them. The CDR3 contains 13 residues. From germline, CDR1 is SNHLY and CDR2 FYNNEI. The CDR3: CASSEVLYYGYTF. CDR3 sequence (DNA): TGTGCCAGCAGTGAAGTCCTCTATTATGGCTACACCTTC.

The chain recombines TRBV6-6 with TRBJ2-3; 8 nucleotides match TRBD2. J was trimmed by 11 bases and V by 6 bases; bases with no gene match: 13. The CDR3 consists of 14 residues. Germline CDR1 reads MNHNY; CDR2 reads SVGAGI (reference sequence). The CDR3 coding sequence is TGTGCCAGCAGCCCAACGGGGGGGAGCGGAGGGCAGTATTTT. Protein product: CASSPTGGSGGQYF.

The J gene is TRBJ2-1, the V gene TRBV4-2; 10 nucleotides agree with TRBD2. The CDR3 extends over 15 amino acids. J was trimmed by 5 bases and V by 3 bases; bases with no gene match: 4. Germline V CDR1 and CDR2: LGHNA, YNFKEQ. The CDR3 DNA follows: TGTGCCAGCAGCCACCTTAGCGGGGGGAACAATGAGCAGTTCTTC. Protein sequence: CASSHLSGGNNEQFF.

The V call is TRBV5-4, the J call TRBJ2-2, with 8 bases fitting TRBD1. The CDR3 has 15 residues. CDR1 is SGHNT and CDR2 is YYREEE in the germline V gene (reference sequence). The J segment lost 5 bases and the V segment lost 2 bases, leaving 5 bases of the junction unmatched. CDR3 DNA: TGTGCCAGCAGCTTAGGAACAGGGGGGACCGGGGAGCTGTTTTTT. Translating gives CASSLGTGGTGELFF.

This clone was observed a single time. The chain couples TRBV6-4 to TRBJ2-3, with D hard to call. The germline V and J ends were trimmed by 0 bases and 6 bases, with 7 bases remaining between them. CDR1 and CDR2 (germline): MRHNA, SNTAGT. The length of the CDR3 is 13 residues. CDR3 region: CASSDSLVDTQYF. The DNA of the CDR3 is TGTGCCAGCAGTGACTCGTTAGTGGATACGCAGTATTTT.

V gene TRBV6-5 combines with J gene TRBJ2-7, with D tentatively TRBD1 (7 bases). Trimming removed 4 bases from V and 3 bases from J, with 16 bases in between. The CDR3 loop spans 15 amino acids. CDR1 is MNHEY and CDR2 is SVGAGI in the germline V gene. The CDR3: CASSSGGQLLYEQYF. The DNA for the CDR3 is TGTGCCAGCAGTTCCGGGGGACAGCTACTCTACGAGCAGTACTTC.